This T cell receptor beta chain was captured by sequencing in a study of CD8 T cells in ankylosing spondylitis. TCRdb analysed the 5' RACE reads with MiXCR anew, one entry per CDR3 protein. The sample shows approximately 550,000 distinct CDR3 sequences, about 13% of them seen only once. At least ten counts were recorded for this clonotype. Its target is not known. Study findings and constraints: Earlier studies detected some motif variants in reactive arthritis synovial fluid and blood. Significantly higher representation of disease-linked clones was reported for matched ankylosing spondylitis synovial fluid. A motif in TCR beta, a set of about 8 highly homologous variants, appeared characteristic of ankylosing spondylitis blood.

Germline V CDR1 and CDR2: SEHNR, FQNEAQ (reference sequence). The CDR3 runs to 13 residues. V lost 5 bases to trimming and J lost 11 bases, with 18 bases between them. This chain uses TRBV7-9 with TRBJ1-1; D possibly corresponds to TRBD1 (5 bases). The receptor's source is a male donor with ankylosing spondylitis. Sequencing input: blood, either unsorted or a sorted T cell fraction (not recorded which). In nucleotides, the CDR3 is TGTGCCAGCAGCAACTCGGGAGGTCGGGACGCTTTCTTT. Protein: CASSNSGGRDAFF.